This TCR beta chain was identified during a study of human T cells and chemical hapten exposure. For the study at large: TCR yields per sample varied mostly from small pooled library volume differences. Findings of the study overall: Following DPC sensitization, TCRs present above 1 in 1000 frequency showed no change.

Regarding time point: healthy volunteer bleed at 2 weeks. RNA extraction used unfractionated whole blood as the source of total RNA. The V gene end was trimmed by 3 bases and the J gene end by 5 bases; junction bases not matched to a gene: 4. This CDR3 spans 14 amino acids. Germline loops: CDR1 SGHTA, CDR2 FQGNSA. Attachment of unique molecular identifiers to individual cDNA molecules was performed in the library. Authors' data handling: A per-sample median of 95,638 TCRs was observed, with a range of about 23,224 to 750,000. TCRdb reprocessed the RACE reads with MiXCR, giving one entry per CDR3 protein. These V and J calls rely on TCRdb rather than the paper's analysis. The data show roughly 130,000 distinct CDR3 sequences, more than 7.5% seen once. This clonotype was observed at least ten times. Its specificity is unknown.

The chain combines TRBV7-2 with TRBJ1-2; 9 positions match TRBD1. The receptor was derived from a male donor in good health. Some clones in this sample may be carry-over from other donors' samples. Material for sequencing was whole blood. This CDR3 is CASSLRQGDYGYTF. The CDR3 DNA reads TGTGCCAGCAGCTTGCGACAGGGGGATTATGGCTACACCTTC.